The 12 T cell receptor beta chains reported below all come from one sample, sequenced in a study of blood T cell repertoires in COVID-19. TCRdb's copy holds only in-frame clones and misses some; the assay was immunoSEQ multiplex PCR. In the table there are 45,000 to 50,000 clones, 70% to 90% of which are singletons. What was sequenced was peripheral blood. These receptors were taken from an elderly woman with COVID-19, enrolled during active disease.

Here the CDR3 reads CATSDRTGGTDTQYF. Written as DNA, the CDR3 is TGTGCCACCAGTGATCGGACAGGGGGCACAGATACGCAGTATTTT. V and J are TRBV24-1 and TRBJ2-3; 9 positions agree with TRBD1. CDR1 and CDR2 (germline): KGHDR, SFDVKD. This CDR3 comprises 15 residues. V dropped 3 bases and J dropped 1; count of bases not matched to a gene: 1.

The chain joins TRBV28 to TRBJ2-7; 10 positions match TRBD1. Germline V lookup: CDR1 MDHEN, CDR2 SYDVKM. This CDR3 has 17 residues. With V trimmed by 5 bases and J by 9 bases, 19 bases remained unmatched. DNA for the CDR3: TGTGCCAGCAGTCCGGGGACAGGGGCTCTTTACCGATCGAGGCAGTACTTC. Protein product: CASSPGTGALYRSRQYF.

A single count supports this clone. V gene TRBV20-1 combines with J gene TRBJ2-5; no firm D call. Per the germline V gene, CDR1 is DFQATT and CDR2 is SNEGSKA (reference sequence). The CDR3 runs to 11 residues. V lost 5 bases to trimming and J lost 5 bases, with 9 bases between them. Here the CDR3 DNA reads TGCAGTGCTTCCCTCCGGGAGACCCAGTACTTC. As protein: CSASLRETQYF.

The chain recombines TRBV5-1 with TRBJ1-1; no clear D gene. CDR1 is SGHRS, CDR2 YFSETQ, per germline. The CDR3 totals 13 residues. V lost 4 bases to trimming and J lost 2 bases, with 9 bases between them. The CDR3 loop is CASSASGNTEAFF. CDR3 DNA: TGCGCCAGCAGCGCCTCAGGTAACACTGAAGCTTTCTTT. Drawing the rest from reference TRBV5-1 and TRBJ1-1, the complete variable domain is KAGVTQTPRYLIKTRGQQVTLSCSPISGHRSVSWYQQTPGQGLQFLFEYFSETQRNKGNFPGRFSGRQFSNSRSEMNVSTLELGDSALYLCASSASGNTEAFFGQGTRLTVV.

The CDR3: CASSLTPPDRYEQYF. The DNA of the CDR3 is TGTGCCAGCAGTCTTACACCCCCCGACAGATACGAGCAGTACTTC. The chain uses TRBV27 and TRBJ2-7, with D perhaps TRBD1 (5 bases). Deletions cut 5 bases from V and 4 bases from J, with 18 bases between. CDR3 length equals 15 residues. From germline, CDR1 is MNHEY and CDR2 SMNVEV (reference sequence).

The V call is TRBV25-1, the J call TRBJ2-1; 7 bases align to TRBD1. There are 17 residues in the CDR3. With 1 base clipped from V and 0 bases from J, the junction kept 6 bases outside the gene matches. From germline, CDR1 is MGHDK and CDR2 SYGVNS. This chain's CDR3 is CASSELPTGSSYNEQFF. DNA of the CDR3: TGTGCCAGCAGTGAATTGCCGACAGGGAGCTCCTACAATGAGCAGTTCTTC.

The CDR3 protein is CASSYSVAARDGEAFF. Here the CDR3 DNA reads TGTGCCAGCAGTTACTCGGTGGCTGCCAGGGATGGTGAAGCTTTCTTT. This chain connects TRBV6-2 or TRBV6-3 to TRBJ1-1; the D gene is possibly TRBD1 (5 bases). In germline, CDR1 is MNHEY, CDR2 SVGEGT. The CDR3 has 16 amino acids. V lost 0 bases and J lost 7, with 18 bases in between.

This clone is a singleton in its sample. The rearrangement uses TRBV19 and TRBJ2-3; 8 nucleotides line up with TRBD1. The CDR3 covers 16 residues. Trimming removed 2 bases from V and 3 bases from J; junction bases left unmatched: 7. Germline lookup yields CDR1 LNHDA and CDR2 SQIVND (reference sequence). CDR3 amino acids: CASSILRQGTTDTQYF. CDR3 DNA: TGTGCCAGTAGTATATTGAGACAGGGGACGACAGATACGCAGTATTTT.

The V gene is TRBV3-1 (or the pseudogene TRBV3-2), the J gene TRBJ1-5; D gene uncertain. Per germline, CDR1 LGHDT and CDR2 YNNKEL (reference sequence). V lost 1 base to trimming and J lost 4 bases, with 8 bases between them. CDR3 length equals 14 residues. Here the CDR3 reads CASSQGSGNQPQHF. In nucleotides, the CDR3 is TGTGCCAGCAGCCAAGGATCGGGTAATCAGCCCCAGCATTTT.

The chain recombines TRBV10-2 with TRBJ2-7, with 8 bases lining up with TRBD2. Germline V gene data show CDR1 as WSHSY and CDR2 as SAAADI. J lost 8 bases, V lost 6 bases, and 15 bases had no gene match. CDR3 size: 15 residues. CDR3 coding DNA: TGCGCCAGCAGGCCATCCGCGGGAGGTATCAATCAGCAGTACTTC. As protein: CASRPSAGGINQQYF.

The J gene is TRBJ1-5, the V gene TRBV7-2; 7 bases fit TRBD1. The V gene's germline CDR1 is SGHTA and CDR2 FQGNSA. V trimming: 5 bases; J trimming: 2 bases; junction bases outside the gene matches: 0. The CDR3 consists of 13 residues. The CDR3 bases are TGTGCCAGCAGCGACAGGGGCAATCAGCCCCAGCATTTT. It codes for CASSDRGNQPQHF.

CDR3 amino acids: CASSTYRQGNPYEQYF. DNA of the CDR3: TGTGCCAGTAGTACCTACCGACAGGGCAACCCCTACGAGCAGTACTTC. The rearrangement uses TRBV19 and TRBJ2-7; 7 bases are shared with TRBD1. The V and J ends lost 4 bases and 2 bases, in that order; junction bases with no gene match: 11. There are 16 residues in the CDR3. Germline assignment: CDR1 LNHDA and CDR2 SQIVND (reference sequence). Based on the CDR3 plus reference TRBV19 and TRBJ2-7, the full variable domain is DGGITQSPKYLFRKEGQNVTLSCEQNLNHDAMYWYRQDPGQGLRLIYYSQIVNDFQKGDIAEGYSVSREKKESFPLTVTSAQKNPTAFYLCASSTYRQGNPYEQYFGPGTRLTVT.